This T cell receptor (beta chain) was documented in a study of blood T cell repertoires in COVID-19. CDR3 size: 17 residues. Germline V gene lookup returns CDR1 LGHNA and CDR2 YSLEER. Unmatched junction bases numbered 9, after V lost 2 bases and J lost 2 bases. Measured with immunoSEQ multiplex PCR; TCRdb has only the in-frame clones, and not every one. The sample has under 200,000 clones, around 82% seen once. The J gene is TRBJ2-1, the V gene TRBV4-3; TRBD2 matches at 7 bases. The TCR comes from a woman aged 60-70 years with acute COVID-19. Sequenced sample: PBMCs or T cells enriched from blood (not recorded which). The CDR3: CASSQRGLADTYNEQFF. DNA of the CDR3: TGCGCCAGCAGCCAACGTGGGCTAGCGGATACCTACAATGAGCAGTTCTTC.